One and the same sample provided the 27 T cell receptor beta chains below, sequenced in a study of blood T cell repertoires in COVID-19. The data were produced by immunoSEQ multiplex PCR, yet TCRdb's version contains in-frame clones alone and is incomplete. The table shows about 120,000 clones, with approximately 88% occurring only once. Sequencing was carried out using peripheral blood. These receptors all come from a man aged 50 to 59 with acute or convalescent COVID-19.

The chain carries TRBV28 and TRBJ1-1; no clear D. Trimming removed 10 bases at V and 1 base at J, with 10 bases between. CDR1 is MDHEN, CDR2 SYDVKM, per germline. This CDR3 comprises 12 residues. The CDR3, as DNA: TGTGCCACCCATCGGGAGAACACTGAAGCTTTCTTT. Residues: CATHRENTEAFF. Full variable domain (rest looked up from reference TRBV28 and TRBJ1-1): DVKVTQSSRYLVKRTGEKVFLECVQDMDHENMFWYRQDPGLGLRLIYFSYDVKMKEKGDIPEGYSVSREKKERFSLILESASTNQTSMYLCATHRENTEAFFGQGTRLTVV.

A word on this clone: The same CDR3 also results from other DNA sequences found in this sample. The rearrangement uses TRBV7-9 and TRBJ1-4; 9 bases match TRBD1. Trimming took 5 bases from V and 8 from J; bases not matched to a gene: 6. Germline CDR1 reads SEHNR; CDR2 reads FQNEAQ (reference sequence). The CDR3 length is 14 residues. The CDR3 nucleotides read TGTGCCAGCAGCCTGGGACAGGGCGGGGAAAAACTGTTTTTT. Translated: CASSLGQGGEKLFF.

V is TRBV10-3 and J is TRBJ1-5; D is ambiguous. CDR1 is ENHRY and CDR2 is SYGVKD in the germline V gene. The CDR3 has 15 amino acids. V lost 10 bases, J lost 5 bases, and 21 bases lay in between. The CDR3 nucleotides are TGTGCCACCGCCCCCCAGGATCCCCCCGATCAGCCCCAGCATTTT. Its protein is CATAPQDPPDQPQHF.

V and J are TRBV27 and TRBJ2-7, with D perhaps TRBD1 (6 bases). Trimming took 5 bases from V and 5 from J, leaving 19 bases between them. Germline lookup yields CDR1 MNHEY and CDR2 SMNVEV (reference sequence). This CDR3 comprises 15 residues. CDR3 amino acids: CASSPRGQTLDEQYF. The CDR3 DNA is TGTGCCAGCAGTCCACGCGGACAGACCTTGGACGAGCAGTACTTC.

The chain couples TRBV5-1 to TRBJ1-2; tentatively, D is TRBD1 (5 bases). The CDR3 runs 16 residues. Trimming removed 0 bases at V and 6 bases at J, with 18 bases between. In germline, CDR1 is SGHRS, CDR2 YFSETQ. The CDR3, as DNA: TGCGCCAGCAGCTTGGGGGCGTCGGGGGTTATGAATGGCTACACCTTC. Translating gives CASSLGASGVMNGYTF.

The chain employs TRBV5-1 and TRBJ1-2; 8 bases align to TRBD1. With 0 bases clipped from V and 3 bases from J, the junction kept 10 bases outside the gene matches. Germline CDR1 reads SGHRS; CDR2 reads YFSETQ. The CDR3 contains 17 residues. This CDR3 reads CASSLVNRGVTDYGYTF. The CDR3 DNA reads as TGCGCCAGCAGCTTGGTCAACAGGGGGGTAACAGACTATGGCTACACCTTC.

The chain combines TRBV9 with TRBJ1-1; possibly TRBD1 for D (6 bases). The CDR3 totals 14 residues. Germline CDR1 and CDR2: SGDLS and YYNGEE. The V gene lost 3 bases and the J gene lost 3 bases, with 12 bases spanning the gap. The CDR3 here is CASSATGTDTEAFF. In DNA form, the CDR3 reads TGTGCCAGCAGCGCCACAGGGACGGACACTGAAGCTTTCTTT.

The chain carries TRBV7-2 and TRBJ2-2; D may be TRBD1 (6 bases). V gave up 2 bases and J gave up 5 bases, with 12 bases separating them. This CDR3 spans 15 amino acids. CDR1 is SGHTA and CDR2 is FQGNSA in the germline V gene. CDR3 region: CASSLLTQGTGELFF. The CDR3 bases are TGTGCCAGCAGCTTACTTACCCAGGGGACCGGGGAGCTGTTTTTT. The full variable domain, in which reference TRBV7-2 and TRBJ2-2 provide the parts outside the CDR3, is GAGVSQSPSNKVTEKGKDVELRCDPISGHTALYWYRQSLGQGLEFLIYFQGNSAPDKSGLPSDRFSAERTGGSVSTLTIQRTQQEDSAVYLCASSLLTQGTGELFFGEGSRLTVL.

The table lists this clone with a count of one. The rearrangement links TRBV5-1 to TRBJ1-2; TRBD1 agrees at 8 bases. V lost 1 base and J lost 5; bases outside the gene matches: 7. This CDR3 region has 15 residues. The germline gives CDR1 SGHRS, CDR2 YFSETQ. CDR3 sequence: CASSLYQGAEYGYTF. For the CDR3, the DNA is TGCGCCAGCAGCTTGTATCAGGGGGCGGAGTATGGCTACACCTTC.

This chain uses TRBV11-3 with TRBJ1-1; possibly TRBD1 for D (5 bases). Trimming left V 6 bases short and J 9 bases short, with 14 bases between. Per germline, CDR1 SGHNT and CDR2 YENEEA. The CDR3 extends over 12 amino acids. CDR3: CASSSGGGQAFF. For the CDR3, the DNA is TGTGCCAGCAGTTCTGGGGGAGGGCAAGCTTTCTTT.

This chain connects TRBV10-1 to TRBJ1-1, with D possibly matching TRBD1 (6 bases). Looked up from germline, CDR1 is WNHNN and CDR2 is SYGVQD (reference sequence). V was cut by 3 bases and J by 5 bases, with 16 bases left in between. This CDR3 region has 15 residues. The CDR3 protein is CASSDTGWGETEAFF. The CDR3, as DNA: TGCGCCAGCAGTGACACAGGGTGGGGAGAGACTGAAGCTTTCTTT.

The chain is built from TRBV5-1 and TRBJ2-3, with 14 bases aligning to TRBD2. Trimming at V came to 5 bases and at J to 5 bases, leaving 7 bases not matched to a gene. Germline values: CDR1 SGHRS, CDR2 YFSETQ. The length of the CDR3 is 16 residues. CDR3 nucleotide sequence: TGCGCCAGCAGGAGGACTAGCGGGGGGCCGGTAGATACGCAGTATTTT. Translation: CASRRTSGGPVDTQYF.

Only a few counts were recorded for this clone. The rearrangement uses TRBV11-2 and TRBJ2-2; 8 nucleotides align to TRBD2. The CDR3 consists of 17 residues. V lost 1 base to trimming and J lost 3 bases; unmatched junction nucleotides: 7. Per the germline V gene, CDR1 is SGHAT and CDR2 is FQNNGV. The CDR3 DNA reads as TGTGCCAGCAGCTTAGGTAGCGGGGTGTTGGACACCGGGGAGCTGTTTTTT. Protein product: CASSLGSGVLDTGELFF.

This chain links TRBV7-3 with TRBJ2-7, with D unresolved. The CDR3 sequence is 15 residues long. Germline CDR1 and CDR2: SGHTA and FQGTGA. V lost 0 bases and J lost 8, with 17 bases in between. CDR3 region: CASSLTDMGYEQQYF. Written as DNA, the CDR3 is TGTGCCAGCAGCTTAACTGACATGGGCTACGAGCAGCAGTACTTC.

CDR3 sequence reads: CASSKGAEAFF. CDR3 DNA: TGTGCCAGCAGTAAGGGGGCTGAAGCTTTCTTT. V is TRBV6-5 and J is TRBJ1-1; D perhaps matches TRBD1 (6 bases). This CDR3 is built from 11 residues. Germline assignment: CDR1 MNHEY and CDR2 SVGAGI. Trimming cost V 5 bases and J 6 bases, with 7 bases left between them.

The chain uses TRBV19 and TRBJ1-5, with D perhaps matching TRBD1 (6 bases). CDR1 is LNHDA, CDR2 SQIVND, per germline (reference sequence). This CDR3 comprises 15 residues. V was clipped by 4 bases and J by 5 bases, with 15 bases between them. The CDR3 is CASSTNRERYQPQHF. For the CDR3, the DNA is TGTGCCAGTAGTACAAACAGGGAGCGCTATCAGCCCCAGCATTTT.

The chain is built from TRBV2 and TRBJ2-1; possible D gene TRBD2, 6 bases. The CDR3 contains 15 residues. V was trimmed by 7 bases and J by 0 bases, leaving 13 bases between them. Looked up from germline, CDR1 is SNHLY and CDR2 is FYNNEI. The CDR3 here is CASTPRGSSYNEQFF. The CDR3 nucleotides read TGTGCCAGCACCCCCCGGGGGAGCTCCTACAATGAGCAGTTCTTC. Combining the CDR3 with reference TRBV2 and TRBJ2-1 gives the whole variable domain EPEVTQTPSHQVTQMGQEVILRCVPISNHLYFYWYRQILGQKVEFLVSFYNNEISEKSEIFDDQFSVERPDGSNFTLKIRSTKLEDSAMYFCASTPRGSSYNEQFFGPGTRLTVL.

The chain couples TRBV11-2 to TRBJ2-1; D unresolved. The germline V gene encodes CDR1 SGHAT and CDR2 FQNNGV. The V end was cut by 3 bases, the J end by 2 bases, with 5 bases between. This CDR3 is built from 13 residues. The CDR3 DNA reads as TGTGCCAGCAGCTTCGCAGCCTACAATGAGCAGTTCTTC. Protein: CASSFAAYNEQFF.

This clone appeared once. The chain joins TRBV28 to TRBJ1-2; 8 positions agree with TRBD1. CDR1 and CDR2 (germline): MDHEN, SYDVKM. CDR3 length equals 13 residues. V was pared by 7 bases and J by 6 bases, with 7 bases of the junction left unmatched. The CDR3 loop reads CASTIPGQDGYTF. CDR3 sequence (DNA): TGTGCCAGCACAATACCGGGACAGGATGGCTACACCTTC.

The chain is built from TRBV3-1 (or the pseudogene TRBV3-2) and TRBJ1-5; D call uncertain. The CDR3 covers 12 residues. Germline V gene data show CDR1 as LGHDT and CDR2 as YNNKEL (reference sequence). Trimming shortened V by 4 bases and J by 4 bases, and 5 bases separated the two germline ends. The CDR3 loop is CASSLSNQPQHF. CDR3 DNA sequence: TGTGCCAGCAGCCTATCGAATCAGCCCCAGCATTTT.

V and J are TRBV6-6 and TRBJ1-1; tentatively, D is TRBD1 (5 bases). The CDR3 has 12 amino acids. Germline CDR1 and CDR2: MNHNY and SVGAGI (reference sequence). V shed 11 bases and J shed 3 bases, with 13 bases lying between them. CDR3 DNA sequence: TGTGCCGCGACACCGGGGGACACTGAAGCTTTCTTT. Its protein product is CAATPGDTEAFF.

The chain couples TRBV7-2 to TRBJ1-2; weak D call: TRBD1 (6 bases). V was trimmed by 5 bases and J by 2 bases, leaving 9 bases between them. Germline V gene lookup returns CDR1 SGHTA and CDR2 FQGNSA. CDR3 length: 13 residues. This chain's CDR3 is CASSPGQNYGYTF. The CDR3 coding sequence is TGTGCCAGCAGCCCTGGACAGAACTATGGCTACACCTTC.

The chain combines TRBV6-6 with TRBJ1-1; D uncertain. This CDR3 contains 12 residues. V lost 9 bases, J lost 10 bases, and 18 bases lay in between. Looked up from germline, CDR1 is MNHNY and CDR2 is SVGAGI (reference sequence). CDR3 amino acids: CASDTGGDGAFF. CDR3 nucleotides: TGTGCCAGTGACACTGGTGGTGATGGAGCTTTCTTT.

This clone was counted only a few times. The chain links TRBV3-1 (or the pseudogene TRBV3-2) to TRBJ2-1, with TRBD1 matching over 7 bases. V lost 4 bases to trimming and J lost 11 bases; unmatched junction nucleotides: 5. This CDR3 spans 12 amino acids. Germline values: CDR1 LGHDT, CDR2 YNNKEL (reference sequence). The DNA for the CDR3 is TGTGCCAGCAGCCCATTGACAGGGAAGCAGTTCTTC. Translation: CASSPLTGKQFF.

The chain links TRBV5-4 to TRBJ1-2; D is possibly TRBD1 (6 bases). Germline V gene sequence: CDR1 SGHNT, CDR2 YYREEE (reference sequence). Deletions cut 4 bases from V and 5 bases from J, with 18 bases between. The CDR3 is 15 residues long. The CDR3 spells CASSPTGAAGYGYTF. The CDR3 DNA is TGTGCCAGCAGCCCGACAGGCGCCGCTGGGTATGGCTACACCTTC.

The gene calls are TRBV3-1 (or the pseudogene TRBV3-2) and TRBJ2-1; D might be TRBD2 (6 bases). This CDR3 region has 13 residues. Trimming stripped 1 base from V and 10 bases from J, with 11 bases between. CDR1 and CDR2 (germline): LGHDT, YNNKEL (reference sequence). In DNA form, the CDR3 reads TGTGCCAGCAGCCAAGGGCGGACTACCGAGCAGTTCTTC. Protein sequence: CASSQGRTTEQFF.

This clone was picked up one time. The rearrangement uses TRBV20-1 and TRBJ1-5; TRBD1 might be the D (5 bases). V was clipped by 3 bases and J by 6 bases, with 12 bases between them. The V gene's germline CDR1 is DFQATT and CDR2 SNEGSKA (reference sequence). The CDR3 extends over 13 amino acids. The CDR3 here is CSASRQGGQPQHF. The CDR3 DNA sequence: TGCAGTGCTAGTCGGCAGGGAGGTCAGCCCCAGCATTTT.